The next 9 T cell receptor beta chains were all read from a single sample in a study of OX40 agonist ivuxolimab in advanced cancers. Method: immunoSEQ multiplex PCR; TCRdb's copy keeps in-frame clones and lacks some. Of about 59,000 clones in the sample, approximately 90% were seen once. The source material was CD4+ or CD8+ T cells sorted from blood, sampled in a trial of the OX40 agonist ivuxolimab. These receptors all come from an adult with an advanced solid tumor such as melanoma, head and neck, liver or kidney cancer.

The DNA for the CDR3 is TGTGCCAGCAGCTTGCTGGACAGCAATGAGCAGTTCTTC. As protein: CASSLLDSNEQFF. The V and J genes are TRBV7-2 and TRBJ2-1; the D gene is possibly TRBD1 (6 bases). The CDR3 length is 13 residues. V lost 3 bases, J lost 6 bases, and 9 bases lay in between. Germline CDR1 reads SGHTA; CDR2 reads FQGNSA.

V usage is TRBV4-2 and J usage is TRBJ2-3, with a tentative D call TRBD2 (5 bases). Trimming took 1 base from V and 1 from J, leaving 12 bases between them. Germline V CDR1 and CDR2: LGHNA, YNFKEQ. The CDR3 extends over 16 amino acids. The CDR3 region is CASSQGVLAGTDTQYF. For the CDR3, the DNA is TGTGCCAGCAGCCAAGGGGTCCTAGCCGGCACAGATACGCAGTATTTT.

This clone was recorded only once. The genes are TRBV25-1 and TRBJ2-7; TRBD1 aligns across 7 bases. Germline values: CDR1 MGHDK, CDR2 SYGVNS. There are 14 residues in the CDR3. Unmatched junction bases numbered 6, after V lost 4 bases and J lost 3 bases. Here the CDR3 DNA reads TGTGCCAGCAGTGCCGACAGGGTCTACTACGAGCAGTACTTC. Translating it yields CASSADRVYYEQYF.

The chain links TRBV18 to TRBJ2-7; D call uncertain. The V gene's germline CDR1 is KGHSH and CDR2 LQKENI. The germline V and J ends were trimmed by 2 bases and 2 bases, with 7 bases remaining between them. The CDR3 is 13 residues long. The CDR3, as DNA: TGTGCCAGCTCACCAAGTGAGACCTACGAGCAGTACTTC. This gives the protein CASSPSETYEQYF.

This rearrangement joins TRBV6-5 to TRBJ1-1; no clear D. CDR1 and CDR2 from the germline V gene are MNHEY and SVGAGI. The CDR3 has 13 amino acids. Trimming pared 1 base from V and 10 bases from J, leaving 13 bases between. The chain's CDR3 is CASSYLGNGRAFF. CDR3 nucleotides: TGTGCCAGCAGTTACTTGGGTAATGGAAGAGCTTTCTTT.

The V gene is TRBV4-1, the J gene TRBJ2-7, with D possibly matching TRBD1 (5 bases). V lost 4 bases and J 5 bases, leaving 9 bases between the germline ends. The germline CDR1 and CDR2 sequences are MGHRA and YSYEKL. There are 12 residues in the CDR3. The CDR3 spells CASSPTGDEQYF. CDR3 in DNA: TGCGCCAGCAGCCCTACAGGAGACGAGCAGTACTTC.

The gene calls are TRBV7-8 and TRBJ2-1; 13 positions match TRBD2. The V and J ends lost 0 bases and 3 bases, in that order; junction bases with no gene match: 17. The CDR3 covers 22 residues. CDR1 SGHVS and CDR2 FQNEAQ come from the germline V gene. CDR3 loop: CASSLAVSRGLAGVAVYNEQFF. Here the CDR3 DNA reads TGTGCCAGCAGCTTAGCGGTATCCCGAGGACTAGCGGGAGTGGCGGTCTACAATGAGCAGTTCTTC. Full variable domain (outside the CDR3, taken from reference TRBV7-8 and TRBJ2-1): GAGVSQSPRYKVAKRGQDVALRCDPISGHVSLFWYQQALGQGPEFLTYFQNEAQLDKSGLPSDRFFAERPEGSVSTLKIQRTQQEDSAVYLCASSLAVSRGLAGVAVYNEQFFGPGTRLTVL.

This clone was seen a single time. The chain employs TRBV11-2 and TRBJ2-7; D uncertain. In germline, CDR1 is SGHAT, CDR2 FQNNGV. This CDR3 spans 12 amino acids. With 5 bases removed from V and 4 bases from J, the gap between germline ends came to 9 bases. DNA of the CDR3: TGTGCCAGCAGCCCCGGGCGTTACGAGCAGTACTTC. This sequence encodes CASSPGRYEQYF.

The chain uses TRBV2 and TRBJ1-1; D uncertain. CDR3 length: 16 amino acids. Germline CDR1 and CDR2: SNHLY and FYNNEI. V lost 1 base and J lost 1, with 13 bases in between. CDR3 in amino acids: CASSEVGLDANTEAFF. CDR3 bases: TGTGCCAGCAGTGAAGTTGGTCTAGATGCGAACACTGAAGCTTTCTTT.